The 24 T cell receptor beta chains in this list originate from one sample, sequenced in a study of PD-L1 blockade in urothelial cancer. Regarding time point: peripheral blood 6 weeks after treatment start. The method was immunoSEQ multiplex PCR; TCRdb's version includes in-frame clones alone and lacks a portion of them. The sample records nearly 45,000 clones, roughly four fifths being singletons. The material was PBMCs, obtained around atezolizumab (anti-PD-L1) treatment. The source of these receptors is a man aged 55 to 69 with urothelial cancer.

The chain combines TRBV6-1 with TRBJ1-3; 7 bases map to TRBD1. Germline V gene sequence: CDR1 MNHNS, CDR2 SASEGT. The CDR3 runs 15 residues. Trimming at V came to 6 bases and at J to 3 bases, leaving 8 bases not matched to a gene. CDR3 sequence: CASRRFDRDGNTIYF. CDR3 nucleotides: TGTGCCAGCAGAAGATTTGACAGGGATGGAAACACCATATATTTT.

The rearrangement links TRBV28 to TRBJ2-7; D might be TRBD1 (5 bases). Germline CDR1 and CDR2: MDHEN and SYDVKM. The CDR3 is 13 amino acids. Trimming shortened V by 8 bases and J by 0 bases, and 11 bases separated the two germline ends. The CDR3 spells CASGIQGSYEQYF. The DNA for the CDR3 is TGTGCCAGCGGCATTCAGGGCTCCTACGAGCAGTACTTC.

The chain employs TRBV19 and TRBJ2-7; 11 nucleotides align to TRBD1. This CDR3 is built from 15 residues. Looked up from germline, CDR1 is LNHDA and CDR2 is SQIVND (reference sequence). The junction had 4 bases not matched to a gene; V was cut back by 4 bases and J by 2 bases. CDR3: CASSRTGQGAYEQYF. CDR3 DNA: TGTGCCAGTAGTAGAACGGGACAGGGGGCCTACGAGCAGTACTTC.

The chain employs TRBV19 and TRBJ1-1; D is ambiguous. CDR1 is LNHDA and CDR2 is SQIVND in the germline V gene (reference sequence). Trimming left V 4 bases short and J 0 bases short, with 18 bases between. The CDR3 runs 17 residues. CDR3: CASSTTHHTTMNTEAFF. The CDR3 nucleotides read TGTGCCAGTAGTACCACACATCACACAACCATGAACACTGAAGCTTTCTTT.

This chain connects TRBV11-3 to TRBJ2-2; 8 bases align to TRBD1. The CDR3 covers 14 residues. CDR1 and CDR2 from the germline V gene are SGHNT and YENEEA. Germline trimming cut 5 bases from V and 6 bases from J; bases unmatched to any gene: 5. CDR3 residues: CASSPGQGAGELFF. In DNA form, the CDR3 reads TGTGCCAGCAGCCCCGGACAGGGTGCCGGGGAGCTGTTTTTT.

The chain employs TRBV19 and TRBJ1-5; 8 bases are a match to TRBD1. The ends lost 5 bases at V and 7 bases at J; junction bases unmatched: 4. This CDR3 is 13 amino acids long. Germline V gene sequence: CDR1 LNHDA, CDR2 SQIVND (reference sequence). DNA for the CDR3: TGTGCCAGTAGTGTGGACAGGGTCCAGCCCCAGCATTTT. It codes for CASSVDRVQPQHF.

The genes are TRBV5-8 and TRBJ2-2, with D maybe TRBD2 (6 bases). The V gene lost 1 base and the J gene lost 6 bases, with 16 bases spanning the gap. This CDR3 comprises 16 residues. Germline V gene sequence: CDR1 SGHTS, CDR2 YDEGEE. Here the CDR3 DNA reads TGTGCCAGCAGCTTGCGGTCGGCCGGGGGAGCCGGGGAGCTGTTTTTT. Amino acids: CASSLRSAGGAGELFF.

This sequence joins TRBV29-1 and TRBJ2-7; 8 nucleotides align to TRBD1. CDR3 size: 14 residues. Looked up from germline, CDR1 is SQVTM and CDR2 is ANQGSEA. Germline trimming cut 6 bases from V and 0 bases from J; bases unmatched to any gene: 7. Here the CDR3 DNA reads TGCAGCGTCGGACGGACAGGGAGCTCCTACGAGCAGTACTTC. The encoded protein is CSVGRTGSSYEQYF.

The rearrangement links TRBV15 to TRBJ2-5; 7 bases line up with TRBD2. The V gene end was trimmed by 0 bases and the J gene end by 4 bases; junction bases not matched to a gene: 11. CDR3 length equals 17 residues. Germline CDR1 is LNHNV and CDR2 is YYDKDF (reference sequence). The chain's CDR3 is CATSREAGAGGRETQYF. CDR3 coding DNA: TGTGCCACCAGCAGAGAGGCGGGAGCTGGTGGAAGAGAGACCCAGTACTTC.

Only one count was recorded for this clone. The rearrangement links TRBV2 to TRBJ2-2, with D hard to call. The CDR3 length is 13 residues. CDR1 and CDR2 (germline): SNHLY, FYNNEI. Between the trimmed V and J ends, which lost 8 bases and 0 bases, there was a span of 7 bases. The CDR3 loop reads CASATSNTGELFF. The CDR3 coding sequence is TGTGCCAGCGCTACCTCGAACACCGGGGAGCTGTTTTTT. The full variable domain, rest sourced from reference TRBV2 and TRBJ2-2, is EPEVTQTPSHQVTQMGQEVILRCVPISNHLYFYWYRQILGQKVEFLVSFYNNEISEKSEIFDDQFSVERPDGSNFTLKIRSTKLEDSAMYFCASATSNTGELFFGEGSRLTVL.

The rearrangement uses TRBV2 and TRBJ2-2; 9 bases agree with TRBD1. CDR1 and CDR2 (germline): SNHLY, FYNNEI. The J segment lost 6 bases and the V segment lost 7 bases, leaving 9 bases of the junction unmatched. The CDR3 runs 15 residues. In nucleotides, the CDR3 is TGTGCCAGCATGCGGACAGGGGATTTGGCCGGGGAGCTGTTTTTT. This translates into CASMRTGDLAGELFF.

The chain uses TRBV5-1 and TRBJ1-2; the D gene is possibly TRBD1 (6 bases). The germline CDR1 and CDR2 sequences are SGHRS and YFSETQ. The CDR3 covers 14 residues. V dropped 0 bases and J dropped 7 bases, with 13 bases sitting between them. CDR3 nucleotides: TGCGCCAGCAGCTTGGGGCAGGGGATCGGTGGCTACACCTTC. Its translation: CASSLGQGIGGYTF. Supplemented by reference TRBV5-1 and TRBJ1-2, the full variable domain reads KAGVTQTPRYLIKTRGQQVTLSCSPISGHRSVSWYQQTPGQGLQFLFEYFSETQRNKGNFPGRFSGRQFSNSRSEMNVSTLELGDSALYLCASSLGQGIGGYTFGSGTRLTVV.

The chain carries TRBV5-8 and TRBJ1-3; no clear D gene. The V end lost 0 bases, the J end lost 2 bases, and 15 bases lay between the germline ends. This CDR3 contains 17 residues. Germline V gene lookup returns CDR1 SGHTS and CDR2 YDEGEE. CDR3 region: CASSLDPRVGPGNTIYF. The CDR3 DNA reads TGTGCCAGCAGCTTGGATCCTCGGGTCGGTCCTGGAAACACCATATATTTT.

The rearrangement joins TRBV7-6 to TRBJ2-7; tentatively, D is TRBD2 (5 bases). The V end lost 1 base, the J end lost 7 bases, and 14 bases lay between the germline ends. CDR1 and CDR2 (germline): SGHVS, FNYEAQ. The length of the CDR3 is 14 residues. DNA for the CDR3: TGTGCCAGCAGCTTAGAAGTTCCCTCGGGGGAGCAGTACTTC. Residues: CASSLEVPSGEQYF.

The CDR3, as DNA: TGTGCCAGCAGTTTAATGGGGACAGGCTTTAGTACCTATGGCTACACCTTC. Protein: CASSLMGTGFSTYGYTF. The chain joins TRBV28 to TRBJ1-2, with TRBD1 matching 8 bases. In germline, CDR1 is MDHEN, CDR2 SYDVKM. J was trimmed by 4 bases and V by 2 bases; bases with no gene match: 12. CDR3 length: 17 residues.

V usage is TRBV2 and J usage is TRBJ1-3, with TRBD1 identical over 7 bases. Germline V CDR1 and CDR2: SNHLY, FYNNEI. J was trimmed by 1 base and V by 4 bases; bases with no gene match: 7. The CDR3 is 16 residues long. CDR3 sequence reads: CASSGQGGRSGNTIYF. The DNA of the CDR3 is TGTGCCAGCAGTGGGCAAGGGGGCAGGTCTGGAAACACCATATATTTT.

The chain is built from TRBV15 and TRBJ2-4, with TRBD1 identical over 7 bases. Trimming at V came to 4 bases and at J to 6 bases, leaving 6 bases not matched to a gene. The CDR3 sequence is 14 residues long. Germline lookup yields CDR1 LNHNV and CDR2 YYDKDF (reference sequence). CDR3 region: CATSTDRVGNIQYF. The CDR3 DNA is TGTGCCACCAGCACCGACAGGGTTGGAAACATTCAGTACTTC.

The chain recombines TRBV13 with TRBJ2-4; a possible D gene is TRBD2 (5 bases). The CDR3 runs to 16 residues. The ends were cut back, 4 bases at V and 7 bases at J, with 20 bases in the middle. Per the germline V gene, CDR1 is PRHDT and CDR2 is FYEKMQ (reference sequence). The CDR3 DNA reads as TGTGCCAGCAGCTCAAGGGAGCGTATCGGTAGGAACATTCAGTACTTC. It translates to CASSSRERIGRNIQYF.

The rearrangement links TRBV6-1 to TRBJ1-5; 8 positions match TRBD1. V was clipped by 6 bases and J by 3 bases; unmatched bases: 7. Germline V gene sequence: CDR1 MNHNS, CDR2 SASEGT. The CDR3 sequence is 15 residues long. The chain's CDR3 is CASRAPGQVNQPQHF. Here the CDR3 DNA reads TGTGCCAGCAGAGCACCGGGACAGGTCAATCAGCCCCAGCATTTT.

CDR3 bases: TGTGCCAGCAGGAGGGACTCCTACGAGCAGTACTTC. Protein: CASRRDSYEQYF. The chain carries TRBV6-1 and TRBJ2-7, with D possibly being TRBD2 (5 bases). The CDR3 covers 12 residues. Looked up from germline, CDR1 is MNHNS and CDR2 is SASEGT. V gave up 6 bases and J gave up 0 bases, with 6 bases separating them.

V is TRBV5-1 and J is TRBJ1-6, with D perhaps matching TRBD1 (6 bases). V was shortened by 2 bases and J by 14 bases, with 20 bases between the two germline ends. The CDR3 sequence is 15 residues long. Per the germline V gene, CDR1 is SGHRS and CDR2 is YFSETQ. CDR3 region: CASSLQKGTDSALHF. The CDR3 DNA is TGCGCCAGCAGCTTACAGAAGGGGACGGACAGCGCCCTCCACTTT.

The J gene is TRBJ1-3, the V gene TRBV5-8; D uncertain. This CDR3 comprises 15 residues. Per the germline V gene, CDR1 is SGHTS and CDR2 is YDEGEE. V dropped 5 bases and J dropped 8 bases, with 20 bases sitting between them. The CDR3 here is CASSLGGGPGYTIYF. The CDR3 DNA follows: TGTGCCAGCAGTCTTGGAGGAGGGCCCGGATACACCATATATTTT.

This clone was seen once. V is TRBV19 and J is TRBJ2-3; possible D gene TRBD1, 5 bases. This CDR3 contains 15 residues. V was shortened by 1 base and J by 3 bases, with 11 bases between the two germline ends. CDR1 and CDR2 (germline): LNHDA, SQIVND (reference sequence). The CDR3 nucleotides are TGTGCCAGTAGTATAGCGGGCAGGGAAACAGATACGCAGTATTTT. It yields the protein CASSIAGRETDTQYF.

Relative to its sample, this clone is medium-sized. The CDR3 region is CASSIAPKSGIGAYTF. The CDR3 coding sequence is TGTGCCAGTAGTATAGCCCCAAAAAGCGGGATTGGAGCCTACACCTTC. The J gene is TRBJ1-2, the V gene TRBV19; D unresolved. Trimming pared 1 base from V and 10 bases from J, leaving 22 bases between. Germline CDR1 and CDR2: LNHDA and SQIVND (reference sequence). The CDR3 runs to 16 residues.